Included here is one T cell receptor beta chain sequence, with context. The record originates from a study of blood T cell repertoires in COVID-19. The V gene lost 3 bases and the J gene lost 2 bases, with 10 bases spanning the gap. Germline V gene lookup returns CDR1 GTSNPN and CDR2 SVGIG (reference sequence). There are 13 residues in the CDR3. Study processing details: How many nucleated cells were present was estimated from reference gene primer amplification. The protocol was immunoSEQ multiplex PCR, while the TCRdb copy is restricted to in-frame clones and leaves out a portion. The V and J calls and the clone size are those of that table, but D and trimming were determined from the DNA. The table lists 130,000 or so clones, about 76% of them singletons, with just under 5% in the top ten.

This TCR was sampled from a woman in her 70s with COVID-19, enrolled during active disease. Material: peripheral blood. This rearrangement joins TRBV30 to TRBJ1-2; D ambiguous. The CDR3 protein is CAWRYPGNYGYTF. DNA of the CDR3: TGTGCCTGGAGGTACCCGGGAAACTATGGCTACACCTTC.